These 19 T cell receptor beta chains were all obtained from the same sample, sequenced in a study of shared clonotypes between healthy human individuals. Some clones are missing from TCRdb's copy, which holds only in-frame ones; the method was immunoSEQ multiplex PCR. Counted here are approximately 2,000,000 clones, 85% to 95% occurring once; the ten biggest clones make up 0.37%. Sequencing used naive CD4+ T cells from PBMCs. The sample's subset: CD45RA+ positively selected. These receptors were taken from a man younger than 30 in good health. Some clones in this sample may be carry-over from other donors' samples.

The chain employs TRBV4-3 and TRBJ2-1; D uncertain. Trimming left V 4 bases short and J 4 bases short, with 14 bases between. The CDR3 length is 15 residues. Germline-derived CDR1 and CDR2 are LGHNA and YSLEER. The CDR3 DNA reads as TGCGCCAGCAGCCCTCGGGCGGTTGGTTACAATGAGCAGTTCTTC. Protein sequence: CASSPRAVGYNEQFF.

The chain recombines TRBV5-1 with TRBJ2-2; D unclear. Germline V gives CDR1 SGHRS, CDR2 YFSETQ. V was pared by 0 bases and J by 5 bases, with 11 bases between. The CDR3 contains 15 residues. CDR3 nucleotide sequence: TGCGCCAGCAGCTTGGAAGGGTCGTGGACCGGGGAGCTGTTTTTT. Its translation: CASSLEGSWTGELFF.

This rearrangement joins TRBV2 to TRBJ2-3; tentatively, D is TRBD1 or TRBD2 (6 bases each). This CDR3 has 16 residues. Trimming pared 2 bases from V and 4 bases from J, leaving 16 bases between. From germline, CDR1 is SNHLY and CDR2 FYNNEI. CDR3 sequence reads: CASSEQGGGHADTQYF. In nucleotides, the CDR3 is TGTGCCAGCAGTGAACAAGGGGGAGGCCACGCAGATACGCAGTATTTT.

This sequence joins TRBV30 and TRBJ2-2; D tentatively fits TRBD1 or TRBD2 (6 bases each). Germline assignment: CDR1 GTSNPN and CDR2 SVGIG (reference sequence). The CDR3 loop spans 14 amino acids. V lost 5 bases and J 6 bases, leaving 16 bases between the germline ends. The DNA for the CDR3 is TGTGCCTGGTTACAGTACGGGGGCCCCGGGGAGCTGTTTTTT. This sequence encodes CAWLQYGGPGELFF.

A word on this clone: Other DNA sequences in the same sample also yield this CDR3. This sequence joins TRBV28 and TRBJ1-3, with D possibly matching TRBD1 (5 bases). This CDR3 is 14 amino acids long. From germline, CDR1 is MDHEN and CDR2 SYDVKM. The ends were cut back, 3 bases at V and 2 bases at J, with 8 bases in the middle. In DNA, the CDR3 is TGTGCCAGCAGTTTGGGGGGAACTGGAAACACCATATATTTT. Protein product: CASSLGGTGNTIYF.

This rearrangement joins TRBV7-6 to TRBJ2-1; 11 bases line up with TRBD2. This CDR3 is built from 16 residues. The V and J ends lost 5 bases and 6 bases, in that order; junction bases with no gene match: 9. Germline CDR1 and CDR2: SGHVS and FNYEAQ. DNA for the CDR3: TGTGCCAGCAGCCCACTAGCGGGAGTGGATCTCAATGAGCAGTTCTTC. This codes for CASSPLAGVDLNEQFF.

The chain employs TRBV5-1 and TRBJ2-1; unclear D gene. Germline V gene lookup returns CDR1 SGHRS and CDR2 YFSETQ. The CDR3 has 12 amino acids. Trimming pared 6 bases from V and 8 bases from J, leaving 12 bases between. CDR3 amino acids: CASTTPGDEQFF. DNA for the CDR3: TGCGCCAGCACGACCCCTGGGGATGAGCAGTTCTTC. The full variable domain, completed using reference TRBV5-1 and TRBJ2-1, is KAGVTQTPRYLIKTRGQQVTLSCSPISGHRSVSWYQQTPGQGLQFLFEYFSETQRNKGNFPGRFSGRQFSNSRSEMNVSTLELGDSALYLCASTTPGDEQFFGPGTRLTVL.

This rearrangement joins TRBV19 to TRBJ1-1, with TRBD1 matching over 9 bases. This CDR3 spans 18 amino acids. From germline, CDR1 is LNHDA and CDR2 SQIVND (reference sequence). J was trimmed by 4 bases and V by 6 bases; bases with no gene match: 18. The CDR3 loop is CASSRYPGQGSGGTEAFF. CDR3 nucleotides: TGTGCCAGTAGCCGATACCCGGGACAGGGATCGGGTGGCACTGAAGCTTTCTTT.

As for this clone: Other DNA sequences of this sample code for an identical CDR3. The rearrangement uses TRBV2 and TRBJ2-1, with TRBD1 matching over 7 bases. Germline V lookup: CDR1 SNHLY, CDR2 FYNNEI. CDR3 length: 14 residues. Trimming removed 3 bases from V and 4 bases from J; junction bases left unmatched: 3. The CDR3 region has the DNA TGTGCCAGCAGTGAGAGGGACAGATACAATGAGCAGTTCTTC. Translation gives CASSERDRYNEQFF.

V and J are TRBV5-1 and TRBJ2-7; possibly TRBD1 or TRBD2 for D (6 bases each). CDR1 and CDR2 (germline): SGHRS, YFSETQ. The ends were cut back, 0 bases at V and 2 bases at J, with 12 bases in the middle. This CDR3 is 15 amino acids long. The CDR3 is CASSLGFRGPYEQYF. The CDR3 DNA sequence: TGCGCCAGCAGCTTGGGGTTTCGGGGGCCCTACGAGCAGTACTTC.

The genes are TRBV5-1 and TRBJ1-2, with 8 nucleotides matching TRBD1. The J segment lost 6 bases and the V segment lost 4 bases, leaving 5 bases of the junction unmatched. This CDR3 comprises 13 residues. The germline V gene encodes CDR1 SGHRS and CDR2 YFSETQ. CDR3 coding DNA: TGCGCCAGCAGCACCGGGACAGGTCATGGCTACACCTTC. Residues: CASSTGTGHGYTF.

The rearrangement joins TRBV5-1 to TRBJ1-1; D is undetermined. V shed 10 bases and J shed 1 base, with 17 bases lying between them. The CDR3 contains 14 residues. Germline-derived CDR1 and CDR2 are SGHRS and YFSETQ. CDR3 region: CAASKDTTNTEAFF. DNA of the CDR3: TGCGCCGCCAGCAAAGACACCACGAACACTGAAGCTTTCTTT.

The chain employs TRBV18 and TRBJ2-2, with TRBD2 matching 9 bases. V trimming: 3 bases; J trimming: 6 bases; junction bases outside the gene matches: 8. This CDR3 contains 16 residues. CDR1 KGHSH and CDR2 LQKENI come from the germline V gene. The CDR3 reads CASSPPAGGYPGELFF. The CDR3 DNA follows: TGTGCCAGCTCACCCCCAGCGGGAGGTTACCCCGGGGAGCTGTTTTTT.

In nucleotides, the CDR3 is TGTGCCAGCAGTTTACGAGGACGGGACCCTACCGGGGAGCTGTTTTTT. Amino acids: CASSLRGRDPTGELFF. V and J are TRBV6-5 and TRBJ2-2; possibly TRBD1 or TRBD2 for D (5 bases each). V lost 4 bases and J 5 bases, leaving 17 bases between the germline ends. This CDR3 region has 16 residues. CDR1 is MNHEY, CDR2 SVGAGI, per germline.

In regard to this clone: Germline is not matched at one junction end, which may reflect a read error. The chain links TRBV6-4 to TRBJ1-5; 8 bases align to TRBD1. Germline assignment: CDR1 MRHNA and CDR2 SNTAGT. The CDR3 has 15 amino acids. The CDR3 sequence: CASSSYGQGKQPQHF. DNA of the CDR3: TGTGCCAGCAGTTCTTACGGACAGGGCAAGCAGCCCCAGCATTTT.

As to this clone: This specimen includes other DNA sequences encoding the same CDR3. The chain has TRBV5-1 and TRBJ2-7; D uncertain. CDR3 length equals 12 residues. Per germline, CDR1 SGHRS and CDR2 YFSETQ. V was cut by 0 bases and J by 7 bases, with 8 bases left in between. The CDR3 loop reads CASSLDRGEQYF. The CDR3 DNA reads TGCGCCAGCAGCTTGGATCGTGGGGAGCAGTACTTC.

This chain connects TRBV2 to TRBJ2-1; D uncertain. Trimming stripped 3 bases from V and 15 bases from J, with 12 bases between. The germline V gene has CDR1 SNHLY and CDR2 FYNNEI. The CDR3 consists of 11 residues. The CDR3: CASSEAQIPFF. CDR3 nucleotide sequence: TGTGCCAGCAGTGAGGCGCAGATCCCGTTCTTC.

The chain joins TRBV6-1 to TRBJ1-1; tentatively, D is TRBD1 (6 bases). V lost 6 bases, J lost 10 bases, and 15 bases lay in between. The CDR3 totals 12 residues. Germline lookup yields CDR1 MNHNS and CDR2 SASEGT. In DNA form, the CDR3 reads TGTGCCAGCAGGCTAATAAACAGGGTAGCTTTCTTT. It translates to CASRLINRVAFF.

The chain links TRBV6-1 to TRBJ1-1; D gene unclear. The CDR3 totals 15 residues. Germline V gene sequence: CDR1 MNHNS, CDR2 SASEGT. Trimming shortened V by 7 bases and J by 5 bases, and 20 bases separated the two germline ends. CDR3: CASIVSLGLGTEAFF. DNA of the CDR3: TGTGCCAGCATCGTCAGTTTAGGTTTAGGGACTGAAGCTTTCTTT.